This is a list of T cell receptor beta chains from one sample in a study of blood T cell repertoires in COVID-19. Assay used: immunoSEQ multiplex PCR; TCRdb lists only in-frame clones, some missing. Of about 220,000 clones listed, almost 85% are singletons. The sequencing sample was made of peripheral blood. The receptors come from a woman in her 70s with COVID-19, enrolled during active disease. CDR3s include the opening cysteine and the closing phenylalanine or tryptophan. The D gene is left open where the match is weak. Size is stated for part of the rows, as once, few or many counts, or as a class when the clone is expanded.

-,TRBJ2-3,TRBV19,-,CASRLGGSSTDTQYF,TGTGCCAGTAGGCTTGGTGGGAGTAGCACAGATACGCAGTATTTT
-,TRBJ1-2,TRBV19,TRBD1,CASRVQGADYGYTF,TGTGCCAGTAGAGTACAGGGGGCGGACTATGGCTACACCTTC
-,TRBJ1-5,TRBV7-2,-,CASSLMGRNNQPQHF,TGTGCCAGCAGCTTAATGGGGCGCAACAATCAGCCCCAGCATTTT
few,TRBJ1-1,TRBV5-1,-,CASSLGNRDPEAFF,TGCGCCAGCAGCTTGGGAAACAGGGATCCTGAAGCTTTCTTT
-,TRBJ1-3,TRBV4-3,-,CASSQEARQGNTIYF,TGCGCCAGCAGCCAAGAGGCGCGGCAAGGAAACACCATATATTTT
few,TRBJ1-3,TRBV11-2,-,CASSLSGGNTIYF,TGTGCCAGCAGCTTAAGTGGCGGAAACACCATATATTTT
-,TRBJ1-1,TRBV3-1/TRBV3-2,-,CASSLRGGEAFF,TGTGCCAGCAGCCTCCGGGGAGGTGAAGCTTTCTTT
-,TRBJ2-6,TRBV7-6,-,CASSLWPLNSGANVLTF,TGTGCCAGCAGCTTATGGCCTTTGAACTCTGGGGCCAACGTCCTGACTTTC
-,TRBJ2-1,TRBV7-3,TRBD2,CASSSGLAGIGEQFF,TGTGCCAGCAGCTCGGGACTAGCGGGGATCGGTGAGCAGTTCTTC
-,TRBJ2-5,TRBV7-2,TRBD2,CASSLPERGQETQYF,TGTGCCAGCAGCCTCCCCGAGCGGGGGCAAGAGACCCAGTACTTC
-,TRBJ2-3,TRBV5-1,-,CASSARAGMWGDTQYF,TGCGCCAGCAGCGCGCGGGCTGGCATGTGGGGAGATACGCAGTATTTT
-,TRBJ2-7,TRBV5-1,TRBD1,CASSLGTGAEYEQYF,TGCGCCAGCAGCTTGGGGACAGGGGCGGAGTACGAGCAGTACTTC
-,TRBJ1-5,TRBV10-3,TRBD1,CAIRGQGDGQPQHF,TGTGCCATCAGAGGACAGGGGGACGGTCAGCCCCAGCATTTT
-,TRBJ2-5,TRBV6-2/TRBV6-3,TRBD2,CASSQGLAGNLRETQYF,TGTGCCAGCAGTCAAGGACTAGCGGGGAACCTCCGGGAGACCCAGTACTTC
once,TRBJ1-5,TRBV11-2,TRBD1,CASSLGRTGGVGDQPQHF,TGTGCCAGCAGCTTAGGCCGAACAGGGGGCGTAGGAGATCAGCCCCAGCATTTT
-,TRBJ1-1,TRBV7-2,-,CASSVQGRRTEAFF,TGTGCCAGCAGCGTACAGGGTAGGAGAACTGAAGCTTTCTTT
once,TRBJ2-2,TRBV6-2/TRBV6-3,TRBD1,CASSHDRVYTGELFF,TGTGCCAGCAGCCATGACAGGGTCTACACCGGGGAGCTGTTTTTT
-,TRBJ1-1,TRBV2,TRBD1,CASSETRTGTEAFF,TGTGCCAGCAGTGAGACCAGGACAGGAACTGAAGCTTTCTTT
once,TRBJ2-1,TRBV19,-,CASSTPTPRYNEQFF,TGTGCCAGTAGTACCCCGACTCCCAGATACAATGAGCAGTTCTTC
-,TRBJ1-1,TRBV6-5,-,CASSYSGWTARTEAFF,TGTGCCAGCAGTTACTCTGGATGGACAGCTAGGACTGAAGCTTTCTTT
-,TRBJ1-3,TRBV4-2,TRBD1,CASRAKITGVGNTIYF,TGTGCCAGCAGAGCCAAGATTACAGGGGTTGGAAACACCATATATTTT
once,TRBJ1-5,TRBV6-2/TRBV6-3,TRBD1,CASSSGTDNQPQHF,TGTGCCAGCAGTTCCGGGACAGACAATCAGCCCCAGCATTTT
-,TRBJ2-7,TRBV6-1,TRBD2,CASSALGTSGGFYEQYF,TGTGCCAGCAGTGCCCTCGGGACTAGCGGGGGGTTCTACGAGCAGTACTTC
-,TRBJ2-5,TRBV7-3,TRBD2,CASSPGTSGRAAETQYF,TGTGCCAGCAGCCCCGGGACTAGCGGGAGGGCCGCGGAGACCCAGTACTTC
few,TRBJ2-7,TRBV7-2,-,CASSLVSIDEQYF,TGTGCCAGCAGCTTAGTTAGCATCGACGAGCAGTACTTC
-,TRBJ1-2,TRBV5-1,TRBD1,CASSRPGTGEVGGYTF,TGCGCCAGCAGCCGTCCCGGGACAGGGGAAGTGGGTGGCTACACCTTC
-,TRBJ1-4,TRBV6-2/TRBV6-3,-,CASTPRMDEKLFF,TGTGCCAGCACCCCCAGGATGGATGAAAAACTGTTTTTT
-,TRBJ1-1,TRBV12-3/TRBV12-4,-,CASMLTRNTEAFF,TGTGCCAGCATGTTAACGAGGAACACTGAAGCTTTCTTT
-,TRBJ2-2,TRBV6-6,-,CASSYPSVRAGELFF,TGTGCCAGCAGTTACCCAAGTGTTCGGGCCGGGGAGCTGTTTTTT
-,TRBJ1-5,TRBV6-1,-,CASREVRYSNQPQHF,TGTGCCAGCAGGGAAGTGAGATATAGCAATCAGCCCCAGCATTTT
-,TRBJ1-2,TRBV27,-,CASSLSKGPYGYTF,TGTGCCAGCAGTTTATCGAAGGGGCCATATGGCTACACCTTC
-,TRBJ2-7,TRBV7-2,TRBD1,CASSTGQGMGYEQYF,TGTGCCAGCAGCACGGGACAGGGAATGGGCTACGAGCAGTACTTC
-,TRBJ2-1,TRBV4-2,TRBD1,CASSQGEAGTGGYNEQFF,TGTGCCAGCAGCCAAGGGGAAGCCGGGACAGGGGGTTACAATGAGCAGTTCTTC
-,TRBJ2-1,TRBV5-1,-,CASSTTSYNEQFF,TGCGCCAGCAGCACCACTAGTTACAATGAGCAGTTCTTC
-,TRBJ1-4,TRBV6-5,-,CASRNRASTNEKLFF,TGTGCCAGCAGGAACAGGGCGTCAACTAATGAAAAACTGTTTTTT
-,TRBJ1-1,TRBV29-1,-,CSARMGSSNTEAFF,TGCAGCGCTAGAATGGGGAGTTCGAACACTGAAGCTTTCTTT
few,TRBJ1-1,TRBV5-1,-,CASSSGLTTTEAFF,TGCGCCAGCAGCTCGGGACTGACGACCACTGAAGCTTTCTTT
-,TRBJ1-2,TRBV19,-,CASSGSRDTGGYTF,TGTGCCAGTAGCGGATCCCGGGACACTGGTGGCTACACCTTC
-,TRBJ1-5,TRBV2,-,CASSRQPDSNQPQHF,TGTGCCAGCAGCAGACAGCCTGATAGCAATCAGCCCCAGCATTTT
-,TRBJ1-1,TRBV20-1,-,CSASTGLLNTEAFF,TGCAGTGCTAGTACGGGACTCTTGAACACTGAAGCTTTCTTT